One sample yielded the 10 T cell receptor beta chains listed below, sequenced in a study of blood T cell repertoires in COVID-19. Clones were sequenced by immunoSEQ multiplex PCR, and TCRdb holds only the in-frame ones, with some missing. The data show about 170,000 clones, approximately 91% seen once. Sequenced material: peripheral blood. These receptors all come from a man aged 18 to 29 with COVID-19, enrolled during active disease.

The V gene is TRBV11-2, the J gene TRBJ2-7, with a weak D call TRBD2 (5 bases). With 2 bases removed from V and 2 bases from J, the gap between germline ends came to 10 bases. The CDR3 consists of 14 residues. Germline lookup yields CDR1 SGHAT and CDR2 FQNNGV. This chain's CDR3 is CASSLLPGTYEQYF. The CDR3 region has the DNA TGTGCCAGCAGCTTACTACCGGGAACCTACGAGCAGTACTTC. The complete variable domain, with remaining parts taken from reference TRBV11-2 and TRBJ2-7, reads EAGVAQSPRYKIIEKRQSVAFWCNPISGHATLYWYQQILGQGPKLLIQFQNNGVVDDSQLPKDRFSAERLKGVDSTLKIQPAKLEDSAVYLCASSLLPGTYEQYFGPGTRLTVT.

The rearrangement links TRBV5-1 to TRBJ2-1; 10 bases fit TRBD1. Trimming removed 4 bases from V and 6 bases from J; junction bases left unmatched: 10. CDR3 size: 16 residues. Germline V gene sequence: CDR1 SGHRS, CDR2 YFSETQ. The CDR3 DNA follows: TGCGCCAGCAGCACGCCGGGACAGGGGACCGGCAATGAGCAGTTCTTC. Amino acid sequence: CASSTPGQGTGNEQFF. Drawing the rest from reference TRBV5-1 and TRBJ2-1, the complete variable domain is KAGVTQTPRYLIKTRGQQVTLSCSPISGHRSVSWYQQTPGQGLQFLFEYFSETQRNKGNFPGRFSGRQFSNSRSEMNVSTLELGDSALYLCASSTPGQGTGNEQFFGPGTRLTVL.

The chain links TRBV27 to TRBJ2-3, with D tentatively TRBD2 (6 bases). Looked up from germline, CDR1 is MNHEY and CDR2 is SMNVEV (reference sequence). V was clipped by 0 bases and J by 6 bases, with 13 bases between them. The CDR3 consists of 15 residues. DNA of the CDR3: TGTGCCAGCAGTTTATCTGAGCGGGCCGGTGATACGCAGTATTTT. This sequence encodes CASSLSERAGDTQYF.

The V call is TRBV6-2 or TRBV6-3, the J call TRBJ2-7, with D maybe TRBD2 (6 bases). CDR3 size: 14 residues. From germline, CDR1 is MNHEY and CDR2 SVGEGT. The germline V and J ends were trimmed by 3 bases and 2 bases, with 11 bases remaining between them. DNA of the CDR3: TGTGCCAGCAGTTATCCCACGGGGGCCTACGAGCAGTACTTC. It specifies CASSYPTGAYEQYF.

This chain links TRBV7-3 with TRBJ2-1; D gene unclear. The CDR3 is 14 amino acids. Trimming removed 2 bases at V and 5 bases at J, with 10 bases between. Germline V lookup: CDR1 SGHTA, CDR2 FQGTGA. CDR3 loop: CASSLEAKHNEQFF. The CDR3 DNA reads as TGTGCCAGCAGCTTAGAGGCTAAACACAATGAGCAGTTCTTC.

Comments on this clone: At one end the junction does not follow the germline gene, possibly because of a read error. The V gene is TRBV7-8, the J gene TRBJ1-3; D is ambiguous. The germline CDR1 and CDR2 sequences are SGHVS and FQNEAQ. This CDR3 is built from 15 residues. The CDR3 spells CASSLERVPGNTIYF. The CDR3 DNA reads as TGTGCCAGCAGTTTAGAGCGGGTCCCTGGAAACACCATATATTTT.

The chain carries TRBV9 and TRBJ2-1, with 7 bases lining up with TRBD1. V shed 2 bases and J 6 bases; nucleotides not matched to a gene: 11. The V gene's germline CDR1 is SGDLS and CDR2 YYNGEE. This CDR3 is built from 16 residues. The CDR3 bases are TGTGCCAGCAGCGTCCGGGACAGCCGCCTGGGCAATGAGCAGTTCTTC. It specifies CASSVRDSRLGNEQFF.

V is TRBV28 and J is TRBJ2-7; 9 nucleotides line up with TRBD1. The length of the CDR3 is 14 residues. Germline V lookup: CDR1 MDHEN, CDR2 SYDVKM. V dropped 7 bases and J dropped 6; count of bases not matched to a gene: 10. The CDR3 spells CASNPGQGIREQYF. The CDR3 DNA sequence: TGTGCCAGCAATCCGGGACAGGGTATCCGCGAGCAGTACTTC.

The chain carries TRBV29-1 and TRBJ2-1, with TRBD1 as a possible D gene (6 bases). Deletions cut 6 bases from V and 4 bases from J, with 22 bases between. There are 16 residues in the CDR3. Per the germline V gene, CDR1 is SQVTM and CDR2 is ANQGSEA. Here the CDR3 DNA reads TGCAGCGTCACCCTATGGACAGAAAATTATTACAATGAGCAGTTCTTC. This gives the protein CSVTLWTENYYNEQFF.

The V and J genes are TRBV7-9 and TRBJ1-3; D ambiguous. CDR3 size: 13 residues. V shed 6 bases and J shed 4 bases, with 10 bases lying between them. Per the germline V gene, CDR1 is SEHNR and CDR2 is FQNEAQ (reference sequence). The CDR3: CASSPLGGNTIYF. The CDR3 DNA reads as TGTGCCAGCAGTCCCTTGGGCGGAAACACCATATATTTT.